This TCR beta chain appears in the sequencing data of a study of blood T cell repertoires in COVID-19. The wider study: Collection of acute and convalescent COVID-19 samples took place in the United States, Italy and Spain. Sources were T cells, B-cell-depleted T cells, or PBMCs; the material itself was cDNA or gDNA.

The CDR3 loop spans 16 amino acids. Trimming cost V 3 bases and J 2 bases; bases outside gene matches: 3. CDR1 SGHTA and CDR2 FQGTGA come from the germline V gene. The authors' processing: How many nucleated cells were present was estimated from reference gene primer amplification. Profiled with immunoSEQ multiplex PCR; TCRdb holds only in-frame clones, not every one. V, J and clone size derive from that table, while D and trimming were established from the DNA sequence. The table lists about 190,000 clones, around 84% of them singletons, with 13% to 15% in the top ten. The rearrangement links TRBV7-3 to TRBJ2-5, with 13 bases fitting TRBD2. This TCR derives from a man aged 30-40 years with active or convalescent COVID-19. Sequenced input: peripheral blood. The CDR3 sequence is CASSLTGLAGQETQYF. As DNA, the CDR3 is TGTGCCAGCAGCTTGACGGGACTAGCGGGGCAAGAGACCCAGTACTTC. The variable domain in full, completed from reference TRBV7-3 and TRBJ2-5, reads GAGVSQTPSNKVTEKGKYVELRCDPISGHTALYWYRQSLGQGPEFLIYFQGTGAADDSGLPNDRFFAVRPEGSVSTLKIQRTERGDSAVYLCASSLTGLAGQETQYFGPGTRLLVL.